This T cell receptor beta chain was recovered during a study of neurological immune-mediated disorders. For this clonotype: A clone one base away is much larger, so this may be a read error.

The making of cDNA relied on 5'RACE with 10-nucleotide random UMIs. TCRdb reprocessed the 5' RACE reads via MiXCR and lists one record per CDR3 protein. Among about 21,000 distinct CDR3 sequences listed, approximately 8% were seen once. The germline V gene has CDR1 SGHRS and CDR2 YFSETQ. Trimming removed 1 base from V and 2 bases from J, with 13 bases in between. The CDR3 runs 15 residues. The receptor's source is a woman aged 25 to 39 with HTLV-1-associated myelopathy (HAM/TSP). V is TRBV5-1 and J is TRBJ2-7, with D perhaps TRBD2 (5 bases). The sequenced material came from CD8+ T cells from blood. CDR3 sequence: CASSLMWTPTYEQYF. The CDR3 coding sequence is TGCGCCAGCAGCTTGATGTGGACTCCGACCTACGAGCAGTACTTC.